The entry below describes one T cell receptor (beta chain). The CDR3 spans 16 residues. Trimming cost V 4 bases and J 7 bases; bases outside gene matches: 9. CDR1 and CDR2 (germline): MNHNS, SASEGT. The PCR ran on 60 Vbeta and 13 Jbeta primers. Generated by immunoSEQ multiplex PCR, the TCRdb table keeps only in-frame clones and is missing some. The data hold about 190,000 clones, with 87% observed a single time. These data are taken from a study of cytomegalovirus exposure and HLA in healthy donors. Sequencing was performed on PBMCs. The TCR originated in a boy between 2 and 15 years old in good health and CMV-seronegative. The chain employs TRBV6-1 and TRBJ2-1, with 11 bases fitting TRBD2. CDR3 in amino acids: CASSGTLAGAQNEQFF. The CDR3 coding sequence is TGTGCCAGCAGTGGAACACTAGCGGGAGCTCAAAATGAGCAGTTCTTC.